Listed here are 31 T cell receptor beta chains from one sample, sequenced in a study of cytomegalovirus exposure and HLA in healthy donors. A multiplex PCR was run with 60 Vbeta primers and 13 Jbeta primers. Sequenced by immunoSEQ multiplex PCR; TCRdb stores in-frame clones only, minus some. The table has more than 100,000 clones, roughly 60% seen once. The sample taken for sequencing was PBMCs. The receptor source for this set is a woman aged 40 to 55 in good health and CMV-seronegative.

This CDR3 is CASSVGGTSGLEQYF. The CDR3 DNA reads TGTGCCAGCAGCGTAGGAGGGACTAGCGGTCTTGAGCAGTACTTC. The rearrangement joins TRBV9 to TRBJ2-7, with 11 nucleotides matching TRBD2. CDR1 and CDR2 from the germline V gene are SGDLS and YYNGEE. J was trimmed by 7 bases and V by 0 bases; bases with no gene match: 6. The CDR3 runs to 15 residues.

The CDR3 bases are TGTGCCAGTAGTATAGATCCGCAGATTTATCAGCCCCAGCATTTT. Translating it yields CASSIDPQIYQPQHF. V usage is TRBV19 and J usage is TRBJ1-5; D gene uncertain. CDR3 length equals 15 residues. V was trimmed by 0 bases and J by 5 bases, leaving 11 bases between them. The germline V gene encodes CDR1 LNHDA and CDR2 SQIVND (reference sequence).

The gene calls are TRBV5-6 and TRBJ1-1; D uncertain. CDR1 and CDR2 (germline): SGHDT, YYEEEE. Between the trimmed V and J ends, which lost 4 bases and 1 base, there was a span of 14 bases. The CDR3 has 15 amino acids. Written as DNA, the CDR3 is TGTGCCAGCAGCCGCTATACGGCAGGGAACACTGAAGCTTTCTTT. Translated: CASSRYTAGNTEAFF.

This clone was counted a few times. This rearrangement joins TRBV7-2 to TRBJ1-2; maybe TRBD1 (5 bases). This CDR3 is 14 amino acids long. CDR1 is SGHTA, CDR2 FQGNSA, per germline. Trimming took 2 bases from V and 4 from J, leaving 11 bases between them. In DNA, the CDR3 is TGTGCCAGCAGCTTATCCGGGGGGGGCTATGGCTACACCTTC. Translating it yields CASSLSGGGYGYTF.

The chain carries TRBV10-2 and TRBJ1-2; possible D gene TRBD1, 5 bases. Germline V gene sequence: CDR1 WSHSY, CDR2 SAAADI. This CDR3 has 14 residues. The V gene lost 6 bases and the J gene lost 7 bases, with 18 bases spanning the gap. The CDR3 coding sequence is TGCGCCAGCAGCTCCGGGACTCATGAGTTTGGCTACACCTTC. Encoded protein: CASSSGTHEFGYTF.

The sample holds one count of this clone. This rearrangement joins TRBV5-6 to TRBJ1-5, with D possibly matching TRBD1 (6 bases). Trimming pared 5 bases from V and 7 bases from J, leaving 13 bases between. Germline CDR1 reads SGHDT; CDR2 reads YYEEEE. This CDR3 region has 13 residues. The CDR3 nucleotides are TGTGCCAGCAGTTCAACAGGGTCGCAGCCCCAGCATTTT. Translated, it gives CASSSTGSQPQHF.

The rearrangement uses TRBV11-2 and TRBJ1-5; TRBD1 is a possible D gene (6 bases). V was shortened by 5 bases and J by 4 bases, with 12 bases between the two germline ends. Looked up from germline, CDR1 is SGHAT and CDR2 is FQNNGV. CDR3 length: 14 amino acids. The CDR3 DNA is TGTGCCAGCAGCCCGAGGGGGTTGAATCAGCCCCAGCATTTT. Protein: CASSPRGLNQPQHF. Full variable domain (remainder filled in from reference TRBV11-2 and TRBJ1-5): EAGVAQSPRYKIIEKRQSVAFWCNPISGHATLYWYQQILGQGPKLLIQFQNNGVVDDSQLPKDRFSAERLKGVDSTLKIQPAKLEDSAVYLCASSPRGLNQPQHFGDGTRLSIL.

This clone has a single count. The chain carries TRBV2 and TRBJ2-7; TRBD2 matches at 12 bases. Germline V gene lookup returns CDR1 SNHLY and CDR2 FYNNEI. The CDR3 has 15 amino acids. With 3 bases clipped from V and 4 bases from J, the junction kept 4 bases outside the gene matches. In DNA form, the CDR3 reads TGTGCCAGCAGTGACGGACTAGCGGGGAGGTACGAGCAGTACTTC. Translated, it gives CASSDGLAGRYEQYF.

The V and J genes are TRBV7-2 and TRBJ2-1; unclear D gene. Trimming stripped 3 bases from V and 4 bases from J, with 7 bases between. The CDR3 spans 13 residues. CDR1 SGHTA and CDR2 FQGNSA come from the germline V gene. The CDR3 reads CASSFNSYNEQFF. DNA of the CDR3: TGTGCCAGCAGCTTCAACAGTTACAATGAGCAGTTCTTC. The variable domain in full, completed from reference TRBV7-2 and TRBJ2-1, reads GAGVSQSPSNKVTEKGKDVELRCDPISGHTALYWYRQSLGQGLEFLIYFQGNSAPDKSGLPSDRFSAERTGGSVSTLTIQRTQQEDSAVYLCASSFNSYNEQFFGPGTRLTVL.

This clone showed up just once. The chain couples TRBV2 to TRBJ2-3; 10 nucleotides agree with TRBD2. Trimming removed 4 bases from V and 0 bases from J; junction bases left unmatched: 7. CDR1 is SNHLY and CDR2 is FYNNEI in the germline V gene. The CDR3 is 17 amino acids. The CDR3 region has the DNA TGTGCCAGCAGTGCGCTAGCGGGGGACTCTAGCACAGATACGCAGTATTTT. It encodes CASSALAGDSSTDTQYF.

This chain joins TRBV19 and TRBJ2-7; TRBD1 agrees at 7 bases. V shed 5 bases and J 5 bases; nucleotides not matched to a gene: 6. The germline V gene encodes CDR1 LNHDA and CDR2 SQIVND (reference sequence). The CDR3 has 13 residues. In DNA, the CDR3 is TGTGCCAGTAGTTCGGACAGGTTCCACGAGCAGTACTTC. Protein sequence: CASSSDRFHEQYF.

The chain links TRBV7-9 to TRBJ1-1; 8 bases align to TRBD1. CDR3 length: 15 residues. Germline V gives CDR1 SEHNR, CDR2 FQNEAQ (reference sequence). The ends lost 1 base at V and 4 bases at J; junction bases unmatched: 5. CDR3 sequence: CASSLDPGGGTEAFF. CDR3 coding DNA: TGTGCCAGCAGCTTAGATCCAGGGGGCGGCACTGAAGCTTTCTTT.

V usage is TRBV6-1 and J usage is TRBJ2-5, with TRBD1 identical over 10 bases. Looked up from germline, CDR1 is MNHNS and CDR2 is SASEGT. The CDR3 is 13 amino acids. Germline trimming cut 6 bases from V and 5 bases from J; bases unmatched to any gene: 3. The CDR3 region is CASRGQGQETQYF. The CDR3 DNA sequence: TGTGCCAGCAGGGGACAGGGGCAGGAGACCCAGTACTTC.

This chain links TRBV11-2 with TRBJ1-1, with 7 bases that match TRBD1. The CDR3 is 13 residues long. V shed 5 bases and J 5 bases; nucleotides not matched to a gene: 5. Per the germline V gene, CDR1 is SGHAT and CDR2 is FQNNGV. The CDR3 is CASSAPGGTEAFF. The CDR3 DNA is TGTGCCAGCAGCGCGCCAGGGGGAACTGAAGCTTTCTTT.

The gene calls are TRBV4-3 and TRBJ2-1, with D maybe TRBD2 (6 bases). The CDR3 has 16 amino acids. CDR1 is LGHNA and CDR2 is YSLEER in the germline V gene. Trimming removed 0 bases at V and 0 bases at J, with 9 bases between. The CDR3 DNA is TGCGCCAGCAGCCAAGATGGGCGGGACTCCTACAATGAGCAGTTCTTC. Its protein is CASSQDGRDSYNEQFF.

V and J are TRBV4-3 and TRBJ1-4; 8 bases align to TRBD1. Germline CDR1 and CDR2: LGHNA and YSLEER. This CDR3 comprises 14 residues. Trimming took 1 base from V and 6 from J; bases not matched to a gene: 1. In DNA, the CDR3 is TGCGCCAGCAGCCAAGGGACAGGGTATGAAAAACTGTTTTTT. This codes for CASSQGTGYEKLFF.

V and J are TRBV2 and TRBJ2-2; TRBD1 agrees at 12 bases. The CDR3 spans 15 residues. CDR1 and CDR2 (germline): SNHLY, FYNNEI. V lost 6 bases and J lost 7; bases outside the gene matches: 6. CDR3 loop: CASRGTGGGVGELFF. In DNA form, the CDR3 reads TGTGCCAGCAGGGGGACAGGGGGCGGGGTCGGGGAGCTGTTTTTT.

This chain's CDR3 is CASSLWGTGITQETQYF. The CDR3 DNA reads as TGCGCCAGCAGCTTATGGGGGACAGGGATTACCCAAGAGACCCAGTACTTC. The V gene is TRBV5-1, the J gene TRBJ2-5; 9 bases fit TRBD1. The CDR3 contains 17 residues. V was pared by 2 bases and J by 1 base, with 9 bases of the junction left unmatched. In germline, CDR1 is SGHRS, CDR2 YFSETQ. The whole variable domain, remainder taken from reference TRBV5-1 and TRBJ2-5, is KAGVTQTPRYLIKTRGQQVTLSCSPISGHRSVSWYQQTPGQGLQFLFEYFSETQRNKGNFPGRFSGRQFSNSRSEMNVSTLELGDSALYLCASSLWGTGITQETQYFGPGTRLLVL.

V is TRBV28 and J is TRBJ1-3; TRBD1 is a possible D gene (5 bases). CDR1 is MDHEN, CDR2 SYDVKM, per germline. V lost 8 bases to trimming and J lost 0 bases, with 8 bases between them. The length of the CDR3 is 13 residues. In DNA form, the CDR3 reads TGTGCCAGCCAGGGCCACTCTGGAAACACCATATATTTT. This sequence encodes CASQGHSGNTIYF.

V gene TRBV7-9 combines with J gene TRBJ1-1, with 9 bases identical to TRBD1. Germline values: CDR1 SEHNR, CDR2 FQNEAQ (reference sequence). V shed 7 bases and J 1 base; nucleotides not matched to a gene: 16. This CDR3 region has 18 residues. This CDR3 reads CASMPFPDRGLANTEAFF. The CDR3 coding sequence is TGTGCCAGCATGCCGTTCCCGGACAGGGGCTTGGCGAACACTGAAGCTTTCTTT.

This chain joins TRBV7-6 and TRBJ1-4; D is unresolved. V lost 7 bases and J lost 2, with 14 bases in between. The CDR3 has 15 amino acids. The germline gives CDR1 SGHVS, CDR2 FNYEAQ. The CDR3, as DNA: TGTGCCAGCACCCTGGGAGGGATGACTAATGAAAAACTGTTTTTT. Protein product: CASTLGGMTNEKLFF.

V gene TRBV5-4 combines with J gene TRBJ1-3; D remains ambiguous. Trimming pared 6 bases from V and 8 bases from J, leaving 15 bases between. The CDR3 contains 13 residues. Germline-derived CDR1 and CDR2 are SGHNT and YYREEE (reference sequence). In nucleotides, the CDR3 is TGTGCCAGCAAGGTTCCCGGAGTGGACACCATATATTTT. This codes for CASKVPGVDTIYF.

The chain recombines TRBV7-2 with TRBJ1-1, with 7 positions matching TRBD1. After removal of 5 bases from V and 3 bases from J, the junction contained 3 bases not matched to a gene. CDR3 length: 13 amino acids. Germline CDR1 and CDR2: SGHTA and FQGNSA. CDR3 DNA: TGTGCCAGCAGCATGACAGGGTACACTGAAGCTTTCTTT. Translation: CASSMTGYTEAFF.

On this clone itself: Within the sample, other DNA sequences also encode this same CDR3. The V and J genes are TRBV29-1 and TRBJ2-4; 7 nucleotides align to TRBD2. The CDR3 is made up of 13 amino acids. Germline-derived CDR1 and CDR2 are SQVTM and ANQGSEA. V trimming: 6 bases; J trimming: 0 bases; junction bases outside the gene matches: 2. The CDR3 DNA reads TGCAGCGTGGGAGGGCTAGCCAAAAACATTCAGTACTTC. This sequence encodes CSVGGLAKNIQYF.

CDR3 residues: CASSEQGNSPLHF. DNA for the CDR3: TGCGCCAGCAGTGAACAGGGCAATTCACCCCTCCACTTT. This chain connects TRBV10-2 to TRBJ1-6, with D possibly matching TRBD1 (6 bases). The CDR3 loop spans 13 amino acids. Germline CDR1 reads WSHSY; CDR2 reads SAAADI. Trimming shortened V by 3 bases and J by 7 bases, and 7 bases separated the two germline ends.

This clone has only a few counts. The J gene is TRBJ2-2, the V gene TRBV30, with TRBD1 matching over 7 bases. The CDR3 is made up of 14 amino acids. Germline lookup yields CDR1 GTSNPN and CDR2 SVGIG (reference sequence). The CDR3 region is CAGRGGANTGELFF. Here the CDR3 DNA reads TGTGCTGGACGAGGGGGCGCTAACACCGGGGAGCTGTTTTTT.

This clone appeared a few times. J is TRBJ1-1 and V is TRBV5-1; 7 bases match TRBD1. The CDR3 runs 16 residues. Germline V gene sequence: CDR1 SGHRS, CDR2 YFSETQ. The trim removed 0 bases at V and 5 bases at J, leaving 10 bases unmatched. CDR3 amino acids: CASSLGQGGRTTEAFF. The CDR3 bases are TGCGCCAGCAGCTTGGGCCAGGGGGGCCGGACGACTGAAGCTTTCTTT. The whole variable domain, filled in from reference TRBV5-1 and TRBJ1-1, reads KAGVTQTPRYLIKTRGQQVTLSCSPISGHRSVSWYQQTPGQGLQFLFEYFSETQRNKGNFPGRFSGRQFSNSRSEMNVSTLELGDSALYLCASSLGQGGRTTEAFFGQGTRLTVV.

The CDR3 loop reads CASSVDPQGPGGYTF. In nucleotides, the CDR3 is TGCGCCAGCAGCGTGGACCCACAGGGGCCTGGGGGCTACACCTTC. V is TRBV5-1 and J is TRBJ1-2, with TRBD1 matching 7 bases. The CDR3 is 15 amino acids. V lost 4 bases, J lost 8 bases, and 14 bases stayed unmatched. Looked up from germline, CDR1 is SGHRS and CDR2 is YFSETQ.

The chain is built from TRBV4-2 and TRBJ1-4; D is perhaps TRBD1 (5 bases). Germline CDR1 LGHNA, CDR2 YNFKEQ. The V gene lost 4 bases and the J gene lost 6 bases, with 9 bases spanning the gap. This CDR3 has 13 residues. This CDR3 reads CASSPQDHEKLFF. The DNA for the CDR3 is TGTGCCAGCAGCCCACAGGACCATGAAAAACTGTTTTTT.

This chain joins TRBV19 and TRBJ1-5; D is ambiguous. Germline CDR1 reads LNHDA; CDR2 reads SQIVND (reference sequence). The length of the CDR3 is 13 residues. V was clipped by 4 bases and J by 3 bases, with 7 bases between them. The CDR3 is CASSNGVNQPQHF. The CDR3 nucleotides read TGTGCCAGTAGTAACGGGGTCAATCAGCCCCAGCATTTT.

V and J are TRBV18 and TRBJ1-2; D possibly corresponds to TRBD1 (5 bases). The CDR3 has 16 residues. Germline CDR1 is KGHSH and CDR2 is LQKENI. The V and J ends lost 0 bases and 1 base respectively, with 12 bases between them. As DNA, the CDR3 is TGTGCCAGCTCACCACCTAGGGGAGGGATTAACTATGGCTACACCTTC. Protein product: CASSPPRGGINYGYTF.